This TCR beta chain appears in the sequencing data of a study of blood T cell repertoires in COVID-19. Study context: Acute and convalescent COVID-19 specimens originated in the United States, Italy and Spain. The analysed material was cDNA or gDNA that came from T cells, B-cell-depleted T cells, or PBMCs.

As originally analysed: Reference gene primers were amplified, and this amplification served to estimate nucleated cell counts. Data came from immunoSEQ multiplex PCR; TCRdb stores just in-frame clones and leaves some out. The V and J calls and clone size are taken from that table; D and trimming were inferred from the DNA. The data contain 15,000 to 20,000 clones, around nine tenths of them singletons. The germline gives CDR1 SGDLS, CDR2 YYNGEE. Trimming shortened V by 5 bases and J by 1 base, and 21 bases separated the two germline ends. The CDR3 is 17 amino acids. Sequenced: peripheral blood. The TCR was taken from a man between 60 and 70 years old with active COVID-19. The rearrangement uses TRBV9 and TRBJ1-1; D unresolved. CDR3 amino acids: CASSTPESGRRNTEAFF. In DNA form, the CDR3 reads TGTGCCAGCAGTACCCCAGAAAGTGGGAGGAGGAACACTGAAGCTTTCTTT.